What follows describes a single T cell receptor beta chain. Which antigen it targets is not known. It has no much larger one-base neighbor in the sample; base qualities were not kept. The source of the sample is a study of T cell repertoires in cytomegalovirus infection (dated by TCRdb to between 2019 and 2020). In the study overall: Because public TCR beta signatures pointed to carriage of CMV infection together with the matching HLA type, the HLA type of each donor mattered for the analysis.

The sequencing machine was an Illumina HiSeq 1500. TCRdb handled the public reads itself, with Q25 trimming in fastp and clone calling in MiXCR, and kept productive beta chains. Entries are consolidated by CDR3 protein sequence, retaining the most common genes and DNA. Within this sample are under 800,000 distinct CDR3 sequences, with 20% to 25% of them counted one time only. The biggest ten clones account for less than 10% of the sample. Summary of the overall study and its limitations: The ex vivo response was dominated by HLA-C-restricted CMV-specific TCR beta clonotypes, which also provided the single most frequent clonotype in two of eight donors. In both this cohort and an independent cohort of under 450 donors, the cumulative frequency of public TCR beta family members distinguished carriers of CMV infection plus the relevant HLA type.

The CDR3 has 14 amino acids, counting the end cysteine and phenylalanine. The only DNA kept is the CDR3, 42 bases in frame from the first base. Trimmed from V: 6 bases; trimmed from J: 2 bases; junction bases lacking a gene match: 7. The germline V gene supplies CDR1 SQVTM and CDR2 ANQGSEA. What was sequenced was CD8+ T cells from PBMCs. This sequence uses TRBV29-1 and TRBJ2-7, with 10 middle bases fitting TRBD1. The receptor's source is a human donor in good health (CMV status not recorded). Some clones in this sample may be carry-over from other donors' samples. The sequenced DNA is TGCAGCGTCACCCGGGACAGGGGAGCCTACGAGCAGTACTTC. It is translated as CSVTRDRGAYEQYF.